This T cell receptor beta chain was sequenced during a study of blood T cells in healthy people across ages. Sample-barcoded 5' priming and a J-beta primer mix drove a second PCR of roughly 7 to 11 cycles. TCRdb called the 5' RACE reads again in MiXCR, with one record for every CDR3 protein. The sample lists roughly 1.4 million distinct CDR3 sequences, around 55% seen once, with 6.5% to 8% in the top ten. This CDR3 comprises 12 residues. Germline V gene sequence: CDR1 SGHTA, CDR2 FQGNSA. Between the trimmed V and J ends, which lost 11 bases and 8 bases, there was a span of 16 bases. Isolation per sample recovered at least 7 million PBMCs.

The receptor's source is a man between 18 and 29 years old in good health. V is TRBV7-2 and J is TRBJ2-1; possible D gene TRBD2, 6 bases. What was sequenced was blood. Here the CDR3 reads CAVPGGKDEQFF. For the CDR3, the DNA is TGTGCCGTACCCGGGGGAAAGGATGAGCAGTTCTTC.